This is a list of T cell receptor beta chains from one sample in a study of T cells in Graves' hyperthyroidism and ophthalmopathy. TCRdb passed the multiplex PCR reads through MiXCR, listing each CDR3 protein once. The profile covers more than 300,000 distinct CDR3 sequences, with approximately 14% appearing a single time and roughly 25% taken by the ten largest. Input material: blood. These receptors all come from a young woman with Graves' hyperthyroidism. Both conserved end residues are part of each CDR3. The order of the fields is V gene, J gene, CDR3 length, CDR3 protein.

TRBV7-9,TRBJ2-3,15,CASSLRTGEEDTQYF
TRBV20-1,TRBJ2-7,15,CSARAREDQILEQYF
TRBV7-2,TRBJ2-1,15,CASSLGAGGYNEQFF
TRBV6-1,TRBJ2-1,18,CASTRGTSGTSSYNEQFF
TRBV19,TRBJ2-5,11,CASSMGKTQYF
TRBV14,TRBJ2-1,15,CASRHTSGGYNEQFF
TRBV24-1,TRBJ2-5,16,CATSDPPRGSEETQYF
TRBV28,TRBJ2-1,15,CASRPGGSSYNEQFF
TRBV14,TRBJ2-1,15,CASSPHFRDFSEQFF
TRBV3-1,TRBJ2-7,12,CASSSHRVEQYF
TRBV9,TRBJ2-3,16,CASSEGDSPITDTQYF
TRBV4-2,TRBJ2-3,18,CASSPPFTSGRITDTQYF
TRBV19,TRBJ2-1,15,CASSMDRGEWNEQFF
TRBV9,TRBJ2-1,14,CASSTSGTPGEQFF
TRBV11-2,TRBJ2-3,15,CASSLDPVLADTQYF
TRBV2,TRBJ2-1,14,CASSEATDYNEQFF
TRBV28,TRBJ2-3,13,CASSLLSPGTQYF
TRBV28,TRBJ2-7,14,CASSYWGESYEQYF
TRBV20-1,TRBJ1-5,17,CSATTGTGDYSNQPQHF
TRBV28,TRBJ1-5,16,CASSSAARDSNQPQHF
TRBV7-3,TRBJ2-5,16,CASSSGASGTEETQYF
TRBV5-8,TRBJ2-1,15,CASSLPKGSYNKQFF
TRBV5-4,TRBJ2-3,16,CASSLAGRSAADTQYF
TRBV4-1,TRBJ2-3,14,CASSRSGITDTQYF
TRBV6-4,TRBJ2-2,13,CASSVLPAGELFF
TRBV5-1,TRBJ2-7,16,CASSLAGRGKNYERYF
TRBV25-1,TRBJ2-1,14,CASSAPFLAGEQFF
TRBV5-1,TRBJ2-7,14,CASSLGDFPYEQYF
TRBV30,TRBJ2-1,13,CAWGTSSYNEQFF
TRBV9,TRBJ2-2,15,CASSPHGDQSGELFF
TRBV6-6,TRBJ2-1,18,CASSYYAQREGIYNEQFF
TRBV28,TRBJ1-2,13,CASSLGPGVGYTF
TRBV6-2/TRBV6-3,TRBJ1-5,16,CASRAWVGRSNQPQHF
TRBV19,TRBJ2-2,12,CASIGPHGELFF
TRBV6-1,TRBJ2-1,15,CASSPGLRRTNEQFF
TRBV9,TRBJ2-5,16,CASSASGGGAKETQYF
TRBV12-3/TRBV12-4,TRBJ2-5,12,CASRSGTGTQYF
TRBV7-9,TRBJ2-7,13,CASSLGDFYEQYF
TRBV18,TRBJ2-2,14,CASSGGSTTGELFF
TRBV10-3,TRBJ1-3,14,CAIKADISGNTIYF
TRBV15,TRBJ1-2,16,CATSRIGPQGAYGYTF
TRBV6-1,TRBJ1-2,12,CASGDRIYGYTF
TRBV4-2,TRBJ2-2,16,CASSSIAGGPGGELFF
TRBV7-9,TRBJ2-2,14,CASSTYKTAGELFF
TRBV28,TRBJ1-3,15,CASSLRELSGNTIYF
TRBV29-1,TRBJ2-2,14,CSVAILAGTGELFF
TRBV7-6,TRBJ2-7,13,CASSFGQFYEQYF
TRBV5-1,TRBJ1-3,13,CASSLDLLNTIYF
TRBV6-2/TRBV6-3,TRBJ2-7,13,CASRPRPGYEQYF
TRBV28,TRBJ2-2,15,CASSSVQGKHGELFF